This TCR beta chain was sequenced for a study of low-dose radiotherapy and immunotherapy resistance in tumors. Study context: A total of 6.5 Gy was given to Cohort 1 as 0.5 Gy per fraction every 2 weeks. It was every two weeks, one day before radiation and immunotherapy, that intravenous cyclophosphamide 200 mg/m2 was given.

Gene-specific TRAV and TRBV primers were used for first-strand cDNA, covering alpha and beta chains. Amplification of TCRs used a constant-region primer and V-primer adapter for around 18 PCR cycles. TCRdb re-called the reads through MiXCR, storing one row per CDR3 protein. Among roughly 90,000 distinct CDR3 sequences listed, 20% to 25% were seen once. In its sample, this clonotype was seen many times. The time point denotes: after trial treatment. Indicated treatment: LDRT plus nivolumab, ipilimumab, low-dose cyclophosphamide and aspirin (RACIN trial). Donors were given nivolumab, ipilimumab, aspirin, low-dose cyclophosphamide and low-dose radiotherapy. All eligible patients presented with advanced solid tumors that contained no tumor-infiltrating lymphocytes. Germline V gene lookup returns CDR1 SGHRS and CDR2 YFSETQ. The CDR3 consists of 13 residues. V lost 2 bases to trimming and J lost 5 bases, with 8 bases between them.

The sample here was PBMCs, taken after low-dose radiotherapy plus immunotherapy. The J gene is TRBJ2-1, the V gene TRBV5-1; D gene uncertain. The sequence derives from a female donor with ovarian cancer. This CDR3 reads CASSFRENNEQFF. The CDR3 coding sequence is TGCGCCAGCAGCTTCCGCGAAAACAATGAGCAGTTCTTC.